A selection of T cell receptor beta chains follows, all from one sample in a study of identical twins. In TCRdb, the 5' RACE reads were re-called with MiXCR into one record per CDR3 protein. The table lists 1.5 million to 2 million distinct CDR3 sequences, under 35% of them singletons. The sample comprised cord blood. These receptors originate from a newborn girl in good health. The CDR3 runs from the conserved cysteine through the conserved F or W. The D gene is left open where the match is weak. Size values are once, few and many counts, or a class for expanded clones, and some rows have none.

size	D	V	J	CDR3	DNA
-	-	TRBV14	TRBJ2-1	CASSQDRKRRLVNEQFF	TGTGCCAGCAGCCAAGATAGGAAGAGGCGGTTGGTGAATGAGCAGTTCTTC
-	TRBD2	TRBV6-5	TRBJ2-5	CASSYNLLTSGRALNEQYF	TGTGCCAGCAGTTACAACCTTTTGACTAGCGGGAGGGCCCTCAATGAGCAGTACTTC
-	-	TRBV27	TRBJ2-7	CASSQGTTPYEQYF	TGTGCCAGCAGTCAGGGGACTACCCCCTACGAGCAGTACTTC
few	TRBD2	TRBV5-1	TRBJ2-1	CASSLVRLAGAFSYNEQFF	TGCGCCAGCAGCTTGGTGCGGCTAGCGGGGGCCTTCTCCTACAATGAGCAGTTCTTC
-	-	TRBV2	TRBJ2-7	CASSESSAEQYF	TGTGCCAGCAGTGAGAGTAGCGCCGAGCAGTACTTC
-	TRBD1	TRBV6-1	TRBJ1-5	CASSSNRGGGIQPQHF	TGTGCCAGCAGCTCCAACAGGGGTGGAGGAATTCAGCCCCAGCATTTT
few	-	TRBV29-1	TRBJ1-1	CSVEVSGRNTEAFF	TGCAGCGTTGAAGTTTCGGGGAGGAACACTGAAGCTTTCTTT
many	-	TRBV4-2	TRBJ2-3	CASSQDYGLPLGGTQYF	TGTGCCAGCAGCCAAGATTATGGCCTACCTCTTGGGGGGACGCAGTATTTT
few	-	TRBV27	TRBJ2-5	CASSLSGQFRVQYF	TGTGCCAGCAGTTTATCGGGCCAGTTCAGGGTCCAGTACTTC
-	TRBD1	TRBV11-2	TRBJ1-2	CASSLGGTGRGYTF	TGTGCCAGCAGCTTAGGAGGGACAGGGCGAGGCTACACCTTC
-	-	TRBV30	TRBJ2-1	CAWRRANEQFF	TGTGCCTGGCGTAGAGCCAATGAGCAGTTCTTC
-	TRBD2	TRBV5-1	TRBJ2-2	CASSSRTSGGGELFF	TGCGCCAGCAGCTCCCGGACTAGCGGGGGCGGGGAGCTGTTTTTT
-	TRBD1	TRBV9	TRBJ2-7	CASSEETGLYYNEQYF	TGTGCCAGCAGCGAGGAGACAGGGTTGTACTACAATGAGCAGTACTTC
-	TRBD1	TRBV30	TRBJ1-4	CAWSRDRGWNEKLFF	TGTGCCTGGAGTAGGGACAGGGGGTGGAATGAAAAACTGTTTTTT
many	TRBD1	TRBV7-2	TRBJ2-4	CASSLGRQGKNIQYF	TGTGCCAGCAGCTTAGGGCGACAGGGGAAAAACATTCAGTACTTC
few	TRBD1	TRBV7-2	TRBJ1-2	CASSLGLTGAYGYTF	TGTGCCAGCAGCTTAGGGCTTACAGGGGCCTATGGCTACACCTTC
once	-	TRBV3-1	TRBJ2-1	CASSQDWMEGVDQKFF	TGTGCCAGCAGCCAAGATTGGATGGAGGGAGTAGATCAGAAGTTCTTC
-	TRBD2	TRBV20-1	TRBJ2-5	CSVATLAGARETQYF	TGCAGTGTTGCTACCCTAGCGGGAGCTAGAGAGACCCAGTACTTC
-	-	TRBV4-1	TRBJ1-4	CASSQLGGLNEKLFF	TGCGCCAGCAGCCAACTCGGAGGGCTAAATGAAAAACTGTTTTTT
-	-	TRBV20-1	TRBJ2-7	CSAGERGDYEQYF	TGCAGTGCTGGGGAAAGGGGGGATTACGAGCAGTACTTC
-	-	TRBV15	TRBJ2-4	CATSRDRAGGDIQYF	TGTGCCACCAGCAGAGATCGGGCAGGGGGGGACATTCAGTACTTC
few	TRBD2	TRBV20-1	TRBJ2-1	CSANPGGLHNEQFF	TGCAGTGCGAATCCGGGGGGGCTACACAATGAGCAGTTCTTC
-	-	TRBV20-1	TRBJ2-3	CSALPGARHTQYF	TGCAGTGCTCTTCCGGGGGCCCGGCATACGCAGTATTTT
-	-	TRBV4-2	TRBJ2-3	CASSQVGEGPVGDAQYF	TGTGCCAGCAGCCAAGTGGGCGAGGGCCCCGTAGGAGATGCGCAGTATTTT
-	TRBD2	TRBV7-2	TRBJ2-1	CASSKIAGGYNEQFF	TGTGCCAGCAGCAAGATAGCGGGGGGTTACAATGAGCAGTTCTTC
-	TRBD2	TRBV2	TRBJ2-1	CAKTSGKVLPPYNEQFF	TGTGCCAAGACTAGCGGGAAGGTCCTGCCCCCCTACAATGAACAGTTCTTC
-	-	TRBV20-1	TRBJ1-4	CSARVSRGNEKLFF	TGCAGTGCTAGAGTTAGCAGGGGTAATGAAAAACTGTTTTTT
-	-	TRBV10-3	TRBJ2-3	CAISERYDTQYF	TGTGCCATCAGTGAGCGTTACGATACGCAGTATTTT
-	TRBD2	TRBV27	TRBJ2-3	CASSFMASGGVITDTQYF	TGTGCCAGCAGTTTTATGGCTAGCGGGGGTGTCATCACAGATACGCAGTATTTT
-	TRBD2	TRBV13	TRBJ2-1	CASSSSETSGGRGNEQFF	TGTGCCAGCAGCTCGTCGGAGACTAGCGGGGGGAGGGGGAATGAGCAGTTCTTC
few	-	TRBV5-1	TRBJ2-2	CASSSNRDSTGELFF	TGCGCCAGCAGCTCAAACCGGGATAGCACCGGGGAGCTGTTTTTT
few	TRBD1	TRBV20-1	TRBJ2-5	CSAREAGGETQYF	TGCAGTGCTAGGGAAGCAGGGGGAGAGACCCAGTACTTC
-	TRBD2	TRBV4-1	TRBJ2-4	CASSQERGLAKVTKNIQYF	TGCGCCAGCAGCCAAGAGAGAGGACTAGCGAAGGTGACCAAAAACATTCAGTACTTC